The clone carrying this T cell receptor (beta chain) was picked up one time. The data are from a study of blood T cell repertoires in COVID-19. At the level of the study: Specimens from acute and convalescent COVID-19 originated in the United States, Italy and Spain. Sources were T cells, B-cell-depleted T cells, or PBMCs; the material itself was cDNA or gDNA.

The CDR3 sequence is 15 residues long. Looked up from germline, CDR1 is WNHNN and CDR2 is SYGVQD (reference sequence). The V gene lost 0 bases and the J gene lost 4 bases, with 9 bases spanning the gap. Some clones are missing from TCRdb's copy, which holds only in-frame ones; the method was immunoSEQ multiplex PCR. The sample has 130,000 or so clones, under 90% seen once. Donors were grouped by their self-reported clinical history. V is TRBV10-1 and J is TRBJ1-4; the D is unclear. Sequenced input: PBMCs or T cells enriched from blood (not recorded which). The TCR comes from a man in his forties with acute COVID-19. The DNA of the CDR3 is TGCGCCAGCAGTGAGTCGAACAGCGGTAATGAAAAACTGTTTTTT. Amino acids: CASSESNSGNEKLFF.